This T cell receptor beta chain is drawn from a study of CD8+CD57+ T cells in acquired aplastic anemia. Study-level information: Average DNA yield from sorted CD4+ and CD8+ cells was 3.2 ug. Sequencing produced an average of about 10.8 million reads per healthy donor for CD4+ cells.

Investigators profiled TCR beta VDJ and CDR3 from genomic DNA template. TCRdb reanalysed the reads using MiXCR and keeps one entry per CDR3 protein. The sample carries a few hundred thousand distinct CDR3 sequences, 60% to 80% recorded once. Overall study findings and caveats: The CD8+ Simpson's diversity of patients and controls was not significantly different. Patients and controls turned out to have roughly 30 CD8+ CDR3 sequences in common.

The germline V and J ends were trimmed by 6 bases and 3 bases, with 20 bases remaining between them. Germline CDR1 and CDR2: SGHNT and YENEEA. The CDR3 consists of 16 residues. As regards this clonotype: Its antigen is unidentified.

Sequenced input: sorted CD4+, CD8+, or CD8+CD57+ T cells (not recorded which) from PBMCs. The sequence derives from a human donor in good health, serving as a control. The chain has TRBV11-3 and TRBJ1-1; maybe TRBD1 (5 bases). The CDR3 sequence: CASRQQGKGWYTEAFF. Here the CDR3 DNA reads TGTGCCAGCAGACAGCAGGGTAAGGGGTGGTACACTGAAGCTTTCTTT. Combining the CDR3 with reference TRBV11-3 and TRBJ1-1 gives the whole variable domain EAGVVQSPRYKIIEKKQPVAFWCNPISGHNTLYWYLQNLGQGPELLIRYENEEAVDDSQLPKDRFSAERLKGVDSTLKIQPAELGDSAVYLCASRQQGKGWYTEAFFGQGTRLTVV.